Listed below are T cell receptor beta chains from one sample, sequenced in a study of beta chain features in type 1 diabetes. The table came from immunoSEQ multiplex PCR; TCRdb's copy has only in-frame clones and leaves some out. Altogether 310,000 or so clones are present, approximately 11% being singletons, with the ten largest covering over 0.015%. The specimen sequenced was naive CD4+ T cells from blood. The receptors shown here come from a young woman in good health. Each CDR3 is given with its conserved first and last residue. Fields, in order: V gene, clone size, J gene, D gene, CDR3 DNA, CDR3 protein. A D gene is named only where the DNA matches it firmly. For some rows the clone size is stated as once, few or many, or as a class when expanded; others skip it.

TRBV7-2	few	TRBJ2-7	TRBD1	TGTGCCAGCAGCTTACAACCGGGACAGGGTACGCAGTACTTC	CASSLQPGQGTQYF
TRBV30	-	TRBJ1-2	-	TGTGCCTGGAGGGACAGCTCTTTCTATGGCTACACCTTC	CAWRDSSFYGYTF
TRBV7-3	-	TRBJ2-2	-	TGTGCCAGCAGCGCACTAGACACCGGGGAGCTGTTTTTT	CASSALDTGELFF
TRBV23-1	many	TRBJ2-1	TRBD1	TGCGCCAGTCCCATGGGGACAGGTTTTGACAATGAGCAGTTCTTC	CASPMGTGFDNEQFF
TRBV29-1	-	TRBJ2-3	TRBD2	TGCAGCGTTGTGGGACTAGCGGGAGTCGGGTCTGGTACAGATGCGCAGTATTTT	CSVVGLAGVGSGTDAQYF
TRBV9	few	TRBJ2-2	TRBD2	TGTGCCAGCAGCGTCTCTTCTAGCGGGCTAGGATCTCGGTTCACCGGGGAGCTGTTTTTT	CASSVSSSGLGSRFTGELFF
TRBV6-5	-	TRBJ2-3	-	TGTGCCAGCAGTAGCAGGGGAAATACGCAGTATTTT	CASSSRGNTQYF
TRBV6-1	few	TRBJ2-3	-	TGTGCCAGCAGTGACGGCGAGCGGGTAGCTAGCACAGATACGCAGTATTTT	CASSDGERVASTDTQYF
TRBV28	few	TRBJ2-1	-	TGTGCCAGCAGTTCCGGGGGTAGCTCCTACAATGAGCAGTTCTTC	CASSSGGSSYNEQFF
TRBV27	-	TRBJ2-1	TRBD1	TGTGCCAGCAGCCTGAACAGGGGCTCCTACAATGAGCAGTTCTTC	CASSLNRGSYNEQFF
TRBV28	few	TRBJ1-2	-	TGTGCCAGCAGGGCGGACAAGGATGGCTACACCTTC	CASRADKDGYTF
TRBV7-2	-	TRBJ2-1	TRBD2	TGTGCCAGCAGCTTAACTAGCGGGACGTACAATGAGCAGTTCTTC	CASSLTSGTYNEQFF
TRBV7-9	-	TRBJ2-1	-	TGTGCCAGCAGCTTAGCGTTGGTTGAGAGCTCCTACAATGAGCAGTTCTTC	CASSLALVESSYNEQFF
TRBV28	-	TRBJ2-5	-	TGTGCCAGCAGTTTATTAGTCGGGAAAGAGACCCAGTACTTC	CASSLLVGKETQYF
TRBV4-3	few	TRBJ2-3	TRBD1	TGCGCCAGCAGCCAGGAAGGGACAGGCACAGATACGCAGTATTTT	CASSQEGTGTDTQYF